These 28 T cell receptor beta chains share one sample of origin, sequenced in a study of Graves' ophthalmopathy and Graves' hyperthyroidism. For repertoire sequencing, the TCR beta CDR3 regions were amplified from RNA transcripts. An initial RT-PCR round employing HTBI primers preceded a second-round multiplex PCR. TCRdb processed the multiplex PCR reads anew with MiXCR; each CDR3 protein has one entry. This table has about 410,000 distinct CDR3 sequences, 15% to 20% appearing once. Sequences were obtained from peripheral blood. Receptors were obtained from a woman younger than 30 with Graves' ophthalmopathy.

This clonotype was observed many times. The chain uses TRBV6-5 and TRBJ2-7, with TRBD2 matching 11 bases. The J segment lost 6 bases and the V segment lost 6 bases, leaving 10 bases of the junction unmatched. Per the germline V gene, CDR1 is MNHEY and CDR2 is SVGAGI. This CDR3 is built from 15 residues. The CDR3 sequence is CASRPLTSGIGEQYF. The CDR3 DNA follows: TGTGCCAGCAGACCTCTGACTAGCGGGATAGGCGAGCAGTACTTC.

This clonotype has ten or more counts. The chain uses TRBV2 and TRBJ2-7, with D possibly being TRBD2 (5 bases). Trimming cost V 2 bases and J 7 bases, with 24 bases left between them. From germline, CDR1 is SNHLY and CDR2 FYNNEI. The CDR3 sequence is 17 residues long. The CDR3 sequence: CASSELGTPAVAGEQYF. The CDR3 DNA follows: TGTGCCAGCAGTGAATTGGGAACTCCCGCCGTCGCGGGTGAGCAGTACTTC.

This clonotype was recorded at least ten times. The chain joins TRBV5-8 to TRBJ2-7; 7 bases align to TRBD1. With 4 bases clipped from V and 3 bases from J, the junction kept 7 bases outside the gene matches. The V gene's germline CDR1 is SGHTS and CDR2 YDEGEE. The CDR3 totals 14 residues. The CDR3 here is CASSVTGSYYEQYF. Written as DNA, the CDR3 is TGTGCCAGCAGCGTGACAGGGAGCTACTACGAGCAGTACTTC.

This clonotype occurred many times. The CDR3 DNA reads as TGCAGCGGGACAGGGGGCCCCACTGAAGCTTTCTTT. It codes for CSGTGGPTEAFF. The gene calls are TRBV29-1 and TRBJ1-1, with 11 bases identical to TRBD1. The CDR3 runs 12 residues. CDR1 and CDR2 from the germline V gene are SQVTM and ANQGSEA. The V segment lost 7 bases and the J segment 4 bases; nucleotides outside the gene matches: 2.

In this sample, this clonotype turned up many times. The genes are TRBV9 and TRBJ2-5; a weak D match, TRBD1 (5 bases). Germline V gene data show CDR1 as SGDLS and CDR2 as YYNGEE. Trimming took off 4 bases at V and 7 bases at J, with 14 bases between the two ends. The CDR3 consists of 13 residues. CDR3 loop: CASSSTQERTQYF. In DNA form, the CDR3 reads TGTGCCAGCAGCTCCACACAGGAACGGACCCAGTACTTC.

The table lists this clonotype with many counts. The V and J genes are TRBV7-3 and TRBJ2-2, with TRBD1 identical over 10 bases. V lost 5 bases, J lost 7 bases, and 13 bases stayed unmatched. Germline CDR1 SGHTA, CDR2 FQGTGA. The CDR3 has 17 amino acids. The CDR3: CASSLLGQGSKNGELFF. Here the CDR3 DNA reads TGTGCCAGCAGCCTGTTGGGACAGGGGTCCAAAAACGGGGAGCTGTTTTTT.

The genes are TRBV12-3 or TRBV12-4 and TRBJ2-5; 8 nucleotides match TRBD1. This CDR3 contains 13 residues. After removal of 6 bases from V and 4 bases from J, the junction contained 4 bases not matched to a gene. CDR3 nucleotide sequence: TGTGCCAGCAGATCCACAGGGGGAGAGACCCAGTACTTC. This codes for CASRSTGGETQYF.

The sample holds many counts of this clonotype. The V and J genes are TRBV6-2 or TRBV6-3 and TRBJ1-1; a weak D match, TRBD1 (5 bases). CDR1 and CDR2 from the germline V gene are MNHEY and SVGEGT. Trimming took 2 bases from V and 0 from J, leaving 13 bases between them. The CDR3 runs 16 residues. The CDR3: CASSYPTERMNTEAFF. In DNA, the CDR3 is TGTGCCAGCAGTTACCCGACAGAACGCATGAACACTGAAGCTTTCTTT.

This clonotype appeared many times. The J gene is TRBJ2-5, the V gene TRBV15; D gene ambiguous. The CDR3 spans 13 residues. V lost 8 bases and J 1 base, leaving 11 bases between the germline ends. The V gene's germline CDR1 is LNHNV and CDR2 YYDKDF (reference sequence). Here the CDR3 reads CATRGSGQETQYF. The CDR3 nucleotides read TGTGCCACCCGCGGTTCCGGCCAAGAGACCCAGTACTTC. The variable domain in full, with the rest retrieved from reference TRBV15 and TRBJ2-5, is DAMVIQNPRYQVTQFGKPVTLSCSQTLNHNVMYWYQQKSSQAPKLLFHYYDKDFNNEADTPDNFQSRRPNTSFCFLDIRSPGLGDTAMYLCATRGSGQETQYFGPGTRLLVL.

The table lists this clonotype with many counts. This sequence joins TRBV6-5 and TRBJ2-7; D is perhaps TRBD2 (6 bases). This CDR3 has 14 amino acids. The V end was cut by 6 bases, the J end by 3 bases, with 15 bases between. CDR1 and CDR2 from the germline V gene are MNHEY and SVGAGI. The CDR3 sequence: CASRSRRGLYEQYF. The CDR3 region has the DNA TGTGCCAGCAGGTCTCGGCGGGGCCTCTACGAGCAGTACTTC.

This clonotype was detected ten times or more. The chain carries TRBV4-3 and TRBJ2-7; 7 nucleotides align to TRBD1. The CDR3 runs 13 residues. CDR1 is LGHNA, CDR2 YSLEER, per germline. V dropped 2 bases and J dropped 3; count of bases not matched to a gene: 1. This CDR3 reads CASSQNRGYEQYF. For the CDR3, the DNA is TGCGCCAGCAGCCAAAACAGGGGCTACGAGCAGTACTTC.

This clonotype was seen many times. The chain links TRBV13 to TRBJ1-1, with unresolved D. CDR3 size: 12 residues. V gave up 3 bases and J gave up 3 bases, with 5 bases separating them. The V gene's germline CDR1 is PRHDT and CDR2 FYEKMQ (reference sequence). CDR3 loop: CASSFRYTEAFF. The CDR3 nucleotides read TGTGCCAGCAGCTTCAGATACACTGAAGCTTTCTTT. Full variable domain (missing parts from reference TRBV13 and TRBJ1-1): AAGVIQSPRHLIKEKRETATLKCYPIPRHDTVYWYQQGPGQDPQFLISFYEKMQSDKGSIPDRFSAQQFSDYHSELNMSSLELGDSALYFCASSFRYTEAFFGQGTRLTVV.

This clonotype was seen many times. The CDR3 here is CASSVVVRDTQYF. The CDR3 DNA sequence: TGTGCCAGCAGCGTAGTAGTCCGAGATACGCAGTATTTT. This chain joins TRBV9 and TRBJ2-3; no firm D call. Trimming pared 0 bases from V and 5 bases from J, leaving 7 bases between. The germline V gene has CDR1 SGDLS and CDR2 YYNGEE. CDR3 length: 13 amino acids.

In this sample, this clonotype turned up many times. V usage is TRBV20-1 and J usage is TRBJ2-7; 9 nucleotides align to TRBD1. Per the germline V gene, CDR1 is DFQATT and CDR2 is SNEGSKA (reference sequence). J lost 1 base, V lost 6 bases, and 7 bases had no gene match. CDR3 length: 14 residues. The CDR3 DNA reads TGCAGTGCCGAAGGGGGACAGGGATCCTACGAGCAGTACTTC. It translates to CSAEGGQGSYEQYF.

In its sample, this clonotype was seen many times. The V call is TRBV7-2, the J call TRBJ1-5, with a weak D call TRBD1 (6 bases). This CDR3 is 15 amino acids long. Germline V gives CDR1 SGHTA, CDR2 FQGNSA. Trimming pared 6 bases from V and 4 bases from J, leaving 16 bases between. The CDR3 DNA reads as TGTGCCAGCAGTTCAGGGGCCGGCGGAAATCAGCCCCAGCATTTT. Translated, it gives CASSSGAGGNQPQHF.

This clonotype was picked up many times. This sequence joins TRBV19 and TRBJ1-1; 7 bases align to TRBD1. Germline assignment: CDR1 LNHDA and CDR2 SQIVND (reference sequence). Losses at the gene ends were 6 bases for V and 6 bases for J; bases not matched to a gene: 7. The CDR3 is made up of 13 amino acids. In DNA, the CDR3 is TGTGCCAGTAGCGACAGGGTTGTCCCTGAAGCTTTCTTT. It codes for CASSDRVVPEAFF. Filled out from reference TRBV19 and TRBJ1-1, the complete variable domain reads DGGITQSPKYLFRKEGQNVTLSCEQNLNHDAMYWYRQDPGQGLRLIYYSQIVNDFQKGDIAEGYSVSREKKESFPLTVTSAQKNPTAFYLCASSDRVVPEAFFGQGTRLTVV.

At least ten counts were recorded for this clonotype. V usage is TRBV7-8 and J usage is TRBJ2-2; unclear D gene. This CDR3 region has 14 residues. Trimming cost V 2 bases and J 2 bases, with 6 bases left between them. Germline loops: CDR1 SGHVS, CDR2 FQNEAQ. The chain's CDR3 is CASSLSHNTGELFF. CDR3 DNA: TGTGCCAGCAGCTTAAGCCACAACACCGGGGAGCTGTTTTTT.

This clonotype was seen repeatedly, ten times or more. The gene calls are TRBV6-5 and TRBJ1-5; D is ambiguous. Germline V gene data show CDR1 as MNHEY and CDR2 as SVGAGI. Between the trimmed V and J ends, which lost 4 bases and 7 bases, there was a span of 8 bases. The CDR3 is 12 residues long. The CDR3 sequence is CASSSSKQPQHF. DNA for the CDR3: TGTGCCAGCAGTTCCTCGAAACAGCCCCAGCATTTT.

This clonotype has ten or more counts. The V call is TRBV7-2, the J call TRBJ1-2; 8 nucleotides match TRBD1. CDR3 length equals 14 residues. The germline gives CDR1 SGHTA, CDR2 FQGNSA. J was trimmed by 8 bases and V by 4 bases; bases with no gene match: 9. This chain's CDR3 is CASSSQGAVRGYTF. The CDR3 nucleotides are TGTGCCAGCAGCTCTCAGGGGGCGGTCAGAGGCTACACCTTC.

This clonotype was recorded many times. The chain is built from TRBV19 and TRBJ1-2, with D uncertain. V lost 7 bases to trimming and J lost 0 bases, with 18 bases between them. This CDR3 comprises 16 residues. Looked up from germline, CDR1 is LNHDA and CDR2 is SQIVND (reference sequence). The CDR3 DNA reads TGTGCCAGTAACCCAATCGCAGGTGAAGCTAACTATGGCTACACCTTC. It is translated as CASNPIAGEANYGYTF.

The chain combines TRBV20-1 with TRBJ1-5; D is perhaps TRBD1 (6 bases). Trimming removed 4 bases at V and 0 bases at J, with 7 bases between. Germline values: CDR1 DFQATT, CDR2 SNEGSKA (reference sequence). The CDR3 has 13 residues. This CDR3 is CSATGHSNQPQHF. CDR3 nucleotides: TGCAGTGCTACGGGACATAGCAATCAGCCCCAGCATTTT.

CDR3 amino acids: CASSLMSTTYEQYF. CDR3 nucleotides: TGTGCCAGCAGTTTAATGAGTACCACCTACGAGCAGTACTTC. The gene calls are TRBV12-3 or TRBV12-4 and TRBJ2-7; D not certain. This CDR3 has 14 residues. V was pared by 2 bases and J by 2 bases, with 10 bases between.

The genes are TRBV19 and TRBJ2-2; the match to TRBD2 covers 7 bases. Unmatched junction bases numbered 9, after V lost 1 base and J lost 4 bases. Per the germline V gene, CDR1 is LNHDA and CDR2 is SQIVND (reference sequence). The CDR3 is 17 amino acids. Here the CDR3 DNA reads TGTGCCAGTAGTATAGGCGGGGGAGGATGGAGCACCGGGGAGCTGTTTTTT. Residues: CASSIGGGGWSTGELFF.

This clonotype was seen many times. J is TRBJ2-7 and V is TRBV28; 11 positions match TRBD2. The CDR3 length is 14 residues. J lost 3 bases, V lost 7 bases, and 5 bases had no gene match. From germline, CDR1 is MDHEN and CDR2 SYDVKM. DNA of the CDR3: TGTGCCAGCAAGACTAGCGGGACTTTCTACGAGCAGTACTTC. Translation: CASKTSGTFYEQYF.

Ten or more counts support this clonotype. The chain couples TRBV7-6 to TRBJ2-5, with 9 nucleotides matching TRBD2. The J segment lost 2 bases and the V segment lost 5 bases, leaving 6 bases of the junction unmatched. The CDR3 has 15 amino acids. Looked up from germline, CDR1 is SGHVS and CDR2 is FNYEAQ. The chain's CDR3 is CASSAGGGRQETQYF. The CDR3, as DNA: TGTGCCAGCAGCGCGGGAGGGGGGCGTCAAGAGACCCAGTACTTC.

This clonotype was detected ten times or more. The chain couples TRBV20-1 to TRBJ2-7; D possibly corresponds to TRBD1 (6 bases). Looked up from germline, CDR1 is DFQATT and CDR2 is SNEGSKA (reference sequence). Trimming took 5 bases from V and 4 from J, leaving 24 bases between them. The CDR3 spans 16 residues. The CDR3 DNA is TGCAGTGCTCCGTCAGGGGCAGTACCGCGACCTTACGAGCAGTACTTC. It translates to CSAPSGAVPRPYEQYF.

This clonotype was counted many times. The V call is TRBV4-1, the J call TRBJ1-1; no reliable D call. Trimming shortened V by 6 bases and J by 2 bases, and 13 bases separated the two germline ends. Germline CDR1 is MGHRA and CDR2 is YSYEKL. CDR3 length: 14 residues. The CDR3 nucleotides read TGCGCCAGCAGTCCTCCGGGAAGTAACACTGAAGCTTTCTTT. Translated: CASSPPGSNTEAFF.

There are many counts of this clonotype. CDR3 sequence reads: CASSYGADNSNQPQHF. CDR3 nucleotides: TGTGCCAGCAGTTACGGGGCGGACAATAGCAATCAGCCCCAGCATTTT. The V and J genes are TRBV6-5 and TRBJ1-5, with a weak D call TRBD1 (5 bases). This CDR3 region has 16 residues. The germline CDR1 and CDR2 sequences are MNHEY and SVGAGI. The V gene lost 2 bases and the J gene lost 0 bases, with 11 bases spanning the gap.